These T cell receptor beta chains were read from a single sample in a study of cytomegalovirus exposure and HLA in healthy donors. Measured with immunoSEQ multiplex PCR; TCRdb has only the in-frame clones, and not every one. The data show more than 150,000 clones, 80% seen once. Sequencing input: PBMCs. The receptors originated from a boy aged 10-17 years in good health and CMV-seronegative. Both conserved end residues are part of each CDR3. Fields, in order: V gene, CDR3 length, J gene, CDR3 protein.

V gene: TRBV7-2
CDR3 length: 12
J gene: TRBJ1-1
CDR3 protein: CVAGDSITEAFF

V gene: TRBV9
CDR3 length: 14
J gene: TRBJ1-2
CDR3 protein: CASSVGRGSYGYTF

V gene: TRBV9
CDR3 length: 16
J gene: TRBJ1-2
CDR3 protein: CASSVGGTENNYGYTF

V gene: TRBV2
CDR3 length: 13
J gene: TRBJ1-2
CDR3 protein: CASSAGAGYGYTF

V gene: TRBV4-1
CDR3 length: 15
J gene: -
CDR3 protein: CASSQFLAGGYEQYF

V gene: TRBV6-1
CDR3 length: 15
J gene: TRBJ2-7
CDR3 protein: CASSEAGTGSDEQYF

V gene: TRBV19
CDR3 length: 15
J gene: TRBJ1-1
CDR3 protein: CASSIRQGWGTEAFF

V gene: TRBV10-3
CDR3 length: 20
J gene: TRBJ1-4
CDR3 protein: CAISEFPGQLASATNEKLFF

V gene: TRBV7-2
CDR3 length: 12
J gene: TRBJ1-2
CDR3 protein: CASSFFLYGYTF

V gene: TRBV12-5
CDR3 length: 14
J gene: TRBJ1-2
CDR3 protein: CASGLSTVGNGYTF

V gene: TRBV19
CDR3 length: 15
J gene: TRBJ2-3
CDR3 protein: CASSIGTSETDTQYF

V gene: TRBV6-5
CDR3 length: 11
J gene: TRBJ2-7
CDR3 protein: CASRRQDEQYF

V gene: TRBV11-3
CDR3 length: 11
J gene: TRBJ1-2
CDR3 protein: CASSLAGMHTF

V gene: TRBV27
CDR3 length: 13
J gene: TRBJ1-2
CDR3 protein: CASSYDRGYGYTF

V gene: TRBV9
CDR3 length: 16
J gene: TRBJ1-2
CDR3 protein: CASSVGFTGGQDGYTF

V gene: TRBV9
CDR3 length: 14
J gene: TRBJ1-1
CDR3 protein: CASSVDAGGTEAFF

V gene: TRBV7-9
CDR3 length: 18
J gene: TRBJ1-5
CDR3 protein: CASSSYTGGAYSNQPQHF

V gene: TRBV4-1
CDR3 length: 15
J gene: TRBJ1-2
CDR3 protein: CASSQDPGMKNGYTF

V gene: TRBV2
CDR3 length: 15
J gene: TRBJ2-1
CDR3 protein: CASSDEAGPGNEQFF

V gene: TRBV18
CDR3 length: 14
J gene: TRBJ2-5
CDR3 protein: CASSPPSQGETQYF

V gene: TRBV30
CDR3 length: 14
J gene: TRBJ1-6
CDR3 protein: CAWSVRQGDSPLHF

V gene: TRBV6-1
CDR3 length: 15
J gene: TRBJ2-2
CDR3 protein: CASNVISGTGGELFF

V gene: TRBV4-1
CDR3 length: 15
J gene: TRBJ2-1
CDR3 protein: CASSQLRKTYNEQFF

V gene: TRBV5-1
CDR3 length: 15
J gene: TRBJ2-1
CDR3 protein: CASSLGTGVYNEQFF

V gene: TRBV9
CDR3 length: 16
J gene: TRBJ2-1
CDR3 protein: CASSVTSGSSYNEQFF

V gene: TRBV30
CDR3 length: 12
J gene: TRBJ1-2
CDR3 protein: CAWSRTGDGYTF

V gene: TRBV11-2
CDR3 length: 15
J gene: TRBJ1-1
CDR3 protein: CASSLGPLLNTEAFF

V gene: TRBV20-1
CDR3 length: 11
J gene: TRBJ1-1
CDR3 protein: CSARSNTEAFF

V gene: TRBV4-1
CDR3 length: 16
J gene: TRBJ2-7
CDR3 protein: CASSQEGLASPYEQYF

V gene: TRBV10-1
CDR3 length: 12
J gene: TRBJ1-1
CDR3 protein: CASSHGDREAFF

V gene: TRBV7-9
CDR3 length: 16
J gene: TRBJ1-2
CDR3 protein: CASSLPGQGPDYGYTF

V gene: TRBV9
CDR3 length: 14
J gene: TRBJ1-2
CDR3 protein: CASSVDRGLYGYTF

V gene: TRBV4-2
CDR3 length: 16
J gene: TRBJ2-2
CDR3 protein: CASSPVGGGFTGELFF

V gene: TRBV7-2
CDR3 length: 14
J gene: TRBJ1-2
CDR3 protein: CASSPRGQGYGYTF

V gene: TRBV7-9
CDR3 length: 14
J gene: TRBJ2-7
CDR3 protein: CSSSLVSGRNEQYF

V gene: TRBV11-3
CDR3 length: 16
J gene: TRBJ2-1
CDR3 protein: CASSFSGTSVHNEQFF

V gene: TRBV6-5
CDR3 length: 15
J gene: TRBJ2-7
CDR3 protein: CASSPTGTGSSEQYF

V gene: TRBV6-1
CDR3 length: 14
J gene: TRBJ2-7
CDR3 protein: CASRHEGAGMGQYF

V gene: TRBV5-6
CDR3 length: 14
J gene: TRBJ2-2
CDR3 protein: CASSSSAGGWELFF

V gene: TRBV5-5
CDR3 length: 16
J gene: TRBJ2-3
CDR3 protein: CASSLGALNFADTQYF

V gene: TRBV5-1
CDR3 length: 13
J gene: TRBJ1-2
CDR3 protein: CASSPQTGYGYTF

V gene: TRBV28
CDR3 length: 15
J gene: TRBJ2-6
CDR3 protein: CASSPPGSGANVLTF

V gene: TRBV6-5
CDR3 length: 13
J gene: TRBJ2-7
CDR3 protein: CASSYSQGWEQYF

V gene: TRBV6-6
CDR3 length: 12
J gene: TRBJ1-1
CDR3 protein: CASNLNRGEAFF

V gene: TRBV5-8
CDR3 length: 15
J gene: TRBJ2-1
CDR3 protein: CASSPDRGSYNEQFF

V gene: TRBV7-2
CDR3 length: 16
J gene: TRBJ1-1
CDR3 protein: CASSLEWTETNTEAFF

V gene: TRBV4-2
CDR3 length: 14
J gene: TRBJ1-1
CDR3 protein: CASSQGGLTGEAFF

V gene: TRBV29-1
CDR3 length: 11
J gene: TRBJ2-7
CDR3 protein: CSVGGAYEQYF

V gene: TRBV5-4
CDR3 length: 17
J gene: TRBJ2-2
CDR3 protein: CASSSAGTGGGTGELFF

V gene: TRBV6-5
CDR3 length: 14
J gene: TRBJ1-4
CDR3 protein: CASSYFGGGEKLFF